The 23 T cell receptor beta chains given below trace back to one sample, sequenced in a study of human T cells and chemical hapten exposure. MiXCR, run by TCRdb on the RACE reads, gives a single entry per CDR3 protein. The repertoire holds 350,000 or so distinct CDR3 sequences, around 7% seen once, with more than 7% in the top ten. Time point indicated: patch test 1, 2 weeks after DPC sensitization. Noted treatment: therapeutic diphenylcyclopropenone sensitization with weekly scalp DPC. Sequenced material: whole blood, taken in connection with sensitization to the hapten diphenylcyclopropenone (DPC). These receptors were obtained from a woman aged 18-29 years with alopecia areata. Some clones in this sample may be carry-over from other donors' samples.

This clonotype was observed many times. An end of the junction does not agree with germline; a read error may underlie this. The chain couples TRBV4-3 to TRBJ2-1; D gene uncertain. The CDR3 sequence is 15 residues long. Germline CDR1 LGHNA, CDR2 YSLEER. The chain's CDR3 is CASSQDWQTYNEQLF. The CDR3 coding sequence is TGCGCCAGCAGCCAAGATTGGCAGACCTACAATGAGCAGCTCTTC.

At least ten counts were recorded for this clonotype. The chain joins TRBV7-2 to TRBJ1-3; 8 positions agree with TRBD1. V trimming: 8 bases; J trimming: 6 bases; junction bases outside the gene matches: 3. The CDR3 length is 12 residues. Germline CDR1 SGHTA, CDR2 FQGNSA. This CDR3 reads CASGQGVNTIYF. CDR3 DNA: TGTGCCAGCGGACAGGGCGTAAACACCATATATTTT.

Worth noting for this clonotype: A read error is possible here, since a much larger clone lies one base away. This sequence joins TRBV18 and TRBJ2-3; tentative D call: TRBD1 (5 bases). CDR1 is KGHSH, CDR2 LQKENI, per germline. This CDR3 has 15 residues. The CDR3 DNA reads TGTGTCAGCTCACCAAGGACAAGAGGCGCAGATACGCAGTATTTT. Its protein is CVSSPRTRGADTQYF.

The rearrangement links TRBV27 to TRBJ1-5; D remains ambiguous. Germline CDR1 is MNHEY and CDR2 is SMNVEV (reference sequence). The CDR3 is 14 amino acids. V was shortened by 1 base and J by 0 bases, with 4 bases between the two germline ends. In DNA form, the CDR3 reads TGTGCCAGCAGTTTATACGGTAGCAATCAGCCCCAGCATTTT. Residues: CASSLYGSNQPQHF.

This clonotype showed up just a few times. The rearrangement joins TRBV6-5 to TRBJ2-5; TRBD2 agrees at 7 bases. In germline, CDR1 is MNHEY, CDR2 SVGAGI. The trim removed 2 bases at V and 4 bases at J, leaving 22 bases unmatched. CDR3 length: 20 residues. The CDR3 is CASSYGRHGSLSGSGETQYF. In DNA form, the CDR3 reads TGTGCCAGCAGTTACGGCCGGCACGGATCCCTTAGCGGGTCGGGAGAGACCCAGTACTTC.

This clonotype has ten or more counts. The CDR3 DNA sequence: TGTGCCAGCAGCTTTGGTGACCGGGACAGGTTCGATGGGGCCAACGTCCTGACTTTC. Protein sequence: CASSFGDRDRFDGANVLTF. The chain links TRBV5-4 to TRBJ2-6, with 8 positions matching TRBD1. CDR1 is SGHNT and CDR2 is YYREEE in the germline V gene (reference sequence). Trimming cost V 2 bases and J 3 bases; bases outside gene matches: 13. The CDR3 is made up of 19 amino acids.

This rearrangement joins TRBV4-1 to TRBJ2-7; 14 positions match TRBD2. The CDR3 consists of 15 residues. Per the germline V gene, CDR1 is MGHRA and CDR2 is YSYEKL. The J segment lost 5 bases and the V segment lost 2 bases, leaving 2 bases of the junction unmatched. CDR3 coding DNA: TGCGCCAGCAGCCAATGGGGACTAGCGGGGGACGAGCAGTACTTC. Protein product: CASSQWGLAGDEQYF.

This clonotype was seen only a few times. The chain links TRBV10-3 to TRBJ2-1; D uncertain. The CDR3 is made up of 12 amino acids. Germline lookup yields CDR1 ENHRY and CDR2 SYGVKD. Trimming shortened V by 2 bases and J by 4 bases, and 3 bases separated the two germline ends. The CDR3 region has the DNA TGTGCCATCAGTGAGCGATACAATGAGCAGTTCTTC. Amino acids: CAISERYNEQFF.

Regarding this clonotype: This may arise from a read error, as a much more abundant clone is one base away. The chain combines TRBV7-2 with TRBJ2-7; D not resolved. V lost 0 bases to trimming and J lost 4 bases, with 7 bases between them. Germline V gene lookup returns CDR1 SGHTA and CDR2 FQGNSA. The CDR3 contains 13 residues. The CDR3 DNA reads TGTGCCAGCAGCTTAGCAGGGAAGTACGAGCAGTACTTC. Protein product: CASSLAGKYEQYF.

This clonotype was picked up a small number of times. V is TRBV12-3 or TRBV12-4 and J is TRBJ2-3; D perhaps matches TRBD1 (6 bases). Trimming cost V 5 bases and J 4 bases, with 10 bases left between them. The CDR3 consists of 13 residues. The DNA for the CDR3 is TGTGCCAGCAGTCCAAAGGGGGCAGATACGCAGTATTTT. The encoded protein is CASSPKGADTQYF.

This chain connects TRBV20-1 to TRBJ1-1; D is undetermined. Deletions cut 0 bases from V and 2 bases from J, with 16 bases between. Germline lookup yields CDR1 DFQATT and CDR2 SNEGSKA (reference sequence). CDR3 length: 16 amino acids. The CDR3 nucleotides are TGCAGTGCTAGAGATCAAAGGGTAGGAAGAAACACTGAAGCTTTCTTT. It encodes CSARDQRVGRNTEAFF.

This clonotype has at least ten counts. Written as DNA, the CDR3 is TGTGCCAGCAGCTCCGGCCCCTTGGAGGAGTACTTC. Amino acid sequence: CASSSGPLEEYF. The genes are TRBV5-6 and TRBJ2-7, with a possible D match to TRBD2 (5 bases). The CDR3 has 12 amino acids. Trimming pared 3 bases from V and 11 bases from J, leaving 15 bases between. Germline V lookup: CDR1 SGHDT, CDR2 YYEEEE.

This clonotype showed up many times. The V gene is TRBV7-2, the J gene TRBJ1-5, with D perhaps matching TRBD1 (5 bases). V shed 2 bases and J shed 7 bases, with 6 bases lying between them. CDR3 length: 12 amino acids. CDR1 is SGHTA, CDR2 FQGNSA, per germline. CDR3 protein: CASSLKGQPQHF. The CDR3 nucleotides read TGTGCCAGCAGCTTAAAGGGGCAGCCCCAGCATTTT.

This clonotype was detected ten times or more. The J gene is TRBJ2-1, the V gene TRBV5-6; D unclear. Germline V CDR1 and CDR2: SGHDT, YYEEEE. This CDR3 has 13 amino acids. Trimming stripped 4 bases from V and 6 bases from J, with 11 bases between. The CDR3 nucleotides read TGTGCCAGCAGCCCGGCCTTCGCCAATGAGCAGTTCTTC. Its translation is CASSPAFANEQFF.

This clonotype was recorded a few times. V and J are TRBV28 and TRBJ1-1; TRBD1 aligns across 9 bases. V dropped 4 bases and J dropped 10; count of bases not matched to a gene: 13. The CDR3 totals 15 residues. Looked up from germline, CDR1 is MDHEN and CDR2 is SYDVKM. This CDR3 is CASSSGQGGSTGAFF. The CDR3 bases are TGTGCCAGCAGTTCGGGACAGGGAGGGAGTACAGGAGCTTTCTTT.

This clonotype was found a few times. The chain combines TRBV28 with TRBJ1-2, with 9 bases that match TRBD1. V shed 5 bases, J shed 2 bases, and the junction held 6 bases outside the gene matches. The CDR3 totals 15 residues. The germline CDR1 and CDR2 sequences are MDHEN and SYDVKM. CDR3 nucleotides: TGTGCCAGCAGTACAGGGGGCGCTAGGAACTATGGCTACACCTTC. Translating gives CASSTGGARNYGYTF.

Ten or more counts support this clonotype. V usage is TRBV20-1 and J usage is TRBJ1-1; 11 nucleotides align to TRBD1. CDR3 length equals 13 residues. Germline values: CDR1 DFQATT, CDR2 SNEGSKA (reference sequence). J was trimmed by 4 bases and V by 5 bases; bases with no gene match: 3. CDR3 nucleotides: TGCAGTGCTCGGACAGGGGGCGGCACTGAAGCTTTCTTT. Protein: CSARTGGGTEAFF.

Many counts were recorded for this clonotype. The chain employs TRBV6-5 and TRBJ1-3; no reliable D call. This CDR3 is 16 amino acids long. Germline V gives CDR1 MNHEY, CDR2 SVGAGI. Between the trimmed V and J ends, which lost 0 bases and 0 bases, there was a span of 9 bases. CDR3 loop: CASSYSILSSGNTIYF. In nucleotides, the CDR3 is TGTGCCAGCAGTTACTCGATACTGAGCTCTGGAAACACCATATATTTT.

In this sample, this clonotype turned up many times. V usage is TRBV28 and J usage is TRBJ2-7; D remains unclear. The CDR3 consists of 11 residues. Trimming cost V 6 bases and J 6 bases, with 9 bases left between them. The germline CDR1 and CDR2 sequences are MDHEN and SYDVKM. CDR3 loop: CASSLGAEQYF. The DNA for the CDR3 is TGTGCCAGCAGCCTGGGCGCCGAGCAGTACTTC.

This clonotype turned up a few times. This sequence joins TRBV6-5 and TRBJ2-1; tentative D call: TRBD1 (6 bases). The CDR3 contains 16 residues. Trimming removed 0 bases from V and 6 bases from J, with 15 bases in between. Looked up from germline, CDR1 is MNHEY and CDR2 is SVGAGI. The CDR3 DNA is TGTGCCAGCAGTTACTCCCAGGGGACCGGAGTCAATGAGCAGTTCTTC. Amino acids: CASSYSQGTGVNEQFF.

This clonotype was recorded a few times. At one end the junction does not follow the germline gene, possibly because of a read error. V usage is TRBV9 and J usage is TRBJ2-7; D gene ambiguous. CDR3 size: 13 residues. Germline assignment: CDR1 SGDLS and CDR2 YYNGEE. This CDR3 is CASSVGRVSPIHF. DNA of the CDR3: TGTGCCAGCAGCGTCGGACGGGTTTCCCCAATCCACTTC.

This clonotype occurred a few times. This sequence joins TRBV19 and TRBJ2-1; 8 bases are shared with TRBD2. The length of the CDR3 is 16 residues. J gave up 0 bases and V 6 bases, and 7 bases lay outside the gene matches. The V gene's germline CDR1 is LNHDA and CDR2 SQIVND (reference sequence). Here the CDR3 DNA reads TGTGCCAGTAGACCGACTAGCGCGAGCTCCTACAATGAGCAGTTCTTC. It codes for CASRPTSASSYNEQFF.

This clonotype has a count of ten or more. V usage is TRBV5-1 and J usage is TRBJ2-5, with 13 bases matching TRBD2. The V segment lost 4 bases and the J segment 7 bases; nucleotides outside the gene matches: 7. The CDR3 extends over 15 amino acids. Germline V gene lookup returns CDR1 SGHRS and CDR2 YFSETQ. The chain's CDR3 is CASSPLAGGPATQYF. The CDR3 DNA reads TGCGCCAGCAGCCCACTAGCGGGGGGGCCGGCGACCCAGTACTTC.